One and the same sample provided the 30 T cell receptor beta chains below, sequenced in a study of blood T cell repertoires in COVID-19. Assay: immunoSEQ multiplex PCR; the TCRdb copy retains only in-frame clones and omits some. The profile shows 180,000 or so clones, about 88% of them singletons. The sample consisted of peripheral blood. The receptor source for this set is a woman of 80 years or more in a cohort sampled during active or convalescent COVID-19.

V gene TRBV24-1 combines with J gene TRBJ2-1, with TRBD2 matching over 12 bases. V lost 4 bases to trimming and J lost 10 bases; unmatched junction nucleotides: 7. Germline CDR1 and CDR2: KGHDR and SFDVKD. The CDR3 consists of 15 residues. Here the CDR3 reads CATSEGLAGSREQFF. CDR3 DNA sequence: TGTGCCACCAGTGAGGGACTAGCGGGTTCAAGGGAGCAGTTCTTC.

Only one count was recorded for this clone. The rearrangement joins TRBV21-1 to TRBJ1-4; the table's D call of TRBD1 was not tested on the DNA. TRBV21-1 is a documented pseudogene. This CDR3 has 19 amino acids. The CDR3 region is CASSKASRQDGLRGEKLFF. The CDR3 DNA is TGTGCCAGCAGCAAAGCGAGTCGACAGGACGGGTTACGGGGAGAGAAACTGTTTTTT.

This clone was seen a single time. The chain is built from TRBV13 and TRBJ2-2, with TRBD2 matching 11 bases. J gave up 3 bases and V 4 bases, and 7 bases lay outside the gene matches. From germline, CDR1 is PRHDT and CDR2 FYEKMQ (reference sequence). This CDR3 contains 17 residues. The CDR3 DNA is TGTGCCAGCAGCTCCCAGACTAGCGGGGCCTACACCGGGGAGCTGTTTTTT. This gives the protein CASSSQTSGAYTGELFF.

This rearrangement joins TRBV2 to TRBJ2-1; 9 bases map to TRBD2. Trimming cost V 3 bases and J 1 base; bases outside gene matches: 7. Germline V gives CDR1 SNHLY, CDR2 FYNNEI. This CDR3 is 17 amino acids long. CDR3: CASSDGLARSSYNEQFF. The CDR3 nucleotides are TGTGCCAGCAGTGACGGACTAGCGCGCAGTTCCTACAATGAGCAGTTCTTC.

V gene TRBV11-2 combines with J gene TRBJ2-7; TRBD2 might be the D (6 bases). The germline V and J ends were trimmed by 5 bases and 0 bases, with 11 bases remaining between them. Germline loops: CDR1 SGHAT, CDR2 FQNNGV. This CDR3 comprises 14 residues. CDR3: CASSLTTSSYEQYF. The DNA of the CDR3 is TGTGCCAGCAGCCTCACGACTAGCTCCTACGAGCAGTACTTC.

J is TRBJ1-4 and V is TRBV7-2, with 7 bases identical to TRBD1. The CDR3 spans 15 residues. The V and J ends lost 5 bases and 7 bases, in that order; junction bases with no gene match: 10. The germline CDR1 and CDR2 sequences are SGHTA and FQGNSA. In DNA, the CDR3 is TGTGCCAGCAGCGTGACAGGGTCCCCAGGTGAAAAACTGTTTTTT. Amino acids: CASSVTGSPGEKLFF.

The chain carries TRBV24-1 and TRBJ1-1, with D unclear. CDR3 length equals 15 residues. Looked up from germline, CDR1 is KGHDR and CDR2 is SFDVKD. V was clipped by 3 bases and J by 1 base, with 11 bases between them. The CDR3 region has the DNA TGTGCCACCAGTGATCCAGGACGGGGGAACACTGAAGCTTTCTTT. Encoded protein: CATSDPGRGNTEAFF.

Written as DNA, the CDR3 is TGTGCCAGCAGCCAGAGGGGGCAGGTTAATTCACCCCTCCACTTT. Encoded protein: CASSQRGQVNSPLHF. The chain links TRBV9 to TRBJ1-6, with TRBD1 matching over 7 bases. The CDR3 totals 15 residues. Germline loops: CDR1 SGDLS, CDR2 YYNGEE. V lost 4 bases, J lost 6 bases, and 7 bases stayed unmatched.

This chain uses TRBV5-1 with TRBJ2-7, with 7 positions matching TRBD2. The germline gives CDR1 SGHRS, CDR2 YFSETQ. The J segment lost 3 bases and the V segment lost 0 bases, leaving 0 bases of the junction unmatched. The CDR3 loop spans 13 amino acids. In nucleotides, the CDR3 is TGCGCCAGCAGCTTGGCTAGCGGCTACGAGCAGTACTTC. Translating it yields CASSLASGYEQYF.

This rearrangement joins TRBV7-9 to TRBJ1-1; TRBD1 matches 7 bases. V dropped 7 bases and J dropped 3; count of bases not matched to a gene: 8. In germline, CDR1 is SEHNR, CDR2 FQNEAQ (reference sequence). CDR3 size: 14 residues. DNA for the CDR3: TGTGCCAGCAAGAGGGGGCTGGGGGACACTGAAGCTTTCTTT. It encodes CASKRGLGDTEAFF.

This clone was found a few times. V and J are TRBV3-1 (or the pseudogene TRBV3-2) and TRBJ1-2, with TRBD1 matching 7 bases. V dropped 3 bases and J dropped 1; count of bases not matched to a gene: 11. CDR3 length: 17 amino acids. Per the germline V gene, CDR1 is LGHDT and CDR2 is YNNKEL (reference sequence). Here the CDR3 DNA reads TGTGCCAGCAGCCACGATACGAGGGACAGCCTTAACTATGGCTACACCTTC. Translated: CASSHDTRDSLNYGYTF.

This clone occurred once. The rearrangement links TRBV9 to TRBJ2-7, with 12 bases that match TRBD2. J gave up 2 bases and V 0 bases, and 3 bases lay outside the gene matches. Germline assignment: CDR1 SGDLS and CDR2 YYNGEE. The CDR3 totals 16 residues. This CDR3 is CASSVEASGGAYEQYF. CDR3 coding DNA: TGTGCCAGCAGCGTAGAAGCTAGCGGGGGGGCCTACGAGCAGTACTTC.

CDR3 loop: CATSRETARETQYF. The CDR3 DNA follows: TGTGCCACCAGCAGAGAAACGGCTAGAGAGACCCAGTACTTC. The gene calls are TRBV15 and TRBJ2-5; D not certain. The CDR3 loop spans 14 amino acids. Trimming pared 0 bases from V and 4 bases from J, leaving 9 bases between. CDR1 and CDR2 from the germline V gene are LNHNV and YYDKDF (reference sequence).

This sequence joins TRBV18 and TRBJ2-7; D gene unclear. The CDR3 consists of 17 residues. Trimming removed 5 bases at V and 3 bases at J, with 23 bases between. Germline V lookup: CDR1 KGHSH, CDR2 LQKENI. CDR3 bases: TGTGCCAGCTCAACACGCGCGACCCGGAGTCCTGGCTACGAGCAGTACGTC. Translated, it gives CASSTRATRSPGYEQYV.

The V and J genes are TRBV5-1 and TRBJ2-5, with 11 bases that match TRBD1. Germline lookup yields CDR1 SGHRS and CDR2 YFSETQ. J was trimmed by 5 bases and V by 5 bases; bases with no gene match: 11. This CDR3 comprises 16 residues. DNA for the CDR3: TGCGCCAGCAGTCCTCGTCCGGGACAGGGGGGTGAGACCCAGTACTTC. It codes for CASSPRPGQGGETQYF.

The J gene is TRBJ2-1, the V gene TRBV7-9; 7 nucleotides align to TRBD2. The CDR3 is 13 amino acids. With V trimmed by 5 bases and J by 8 bases, 6 bases remained unmatched. In germline, CDR1 is SEHNR, CDR2 FQNEAQ (reference sequence). CDR3 residues: CASSRGLLDEQFF. The CDR3 nucleotides read TGTGCCAGCAGCCGGGGACTATTGGATGAGCAGTTCTTC.

The chain links TRBV2 to TRBJ2-5; 10 nucleotides align to TRBD2. From germline, CDR1 is SNHLY and CDR2 FYNNEI. The CDR3 covers 16 residues. The V and J ends lost 4 bases and 4 bases, in that order; junction bases with no gene match: 9. CDR3 loop: CASSAQRGGSGETQYF. In DNA, the CDR3 is TGTGCCAGCAGTGCTCAGCGGGGGGGATCAGGAGAGACCCAGTACTTC.

CDR3 bases: TGTGCCAGCAGCTTAGGGACACGGAATGGCTACACCTTC. Translation gives CASSLGTRNGYTF. V gene TRBV7-2 combines with J gene TRBJ1-2, with a weak D call TRBD1 (5 bases). V shed 1 base and J shed 6 bases, with 9 bases lying between them. The CDR3 extends over 13 amino acids. CDR1 and CDR2 from the germline V gene are SGHTA and FQGNSA.

This chain joins TRBV19 and TRBJ1-5; perhaps TRBD1 as D (5 bases). Germline V gene lookup returns CDR1 LNHDA and CDR2 SQIVND (reference sequence). This CDR3 spans 16 amino acids. V shed 3 bases and J shed 4 bases, with 16 bases lying between them. CDR3 residues: CASSMRLGLGNQPQHF. The DNA of the CDR3 is TGTGCCAGTAGTATGCGTCTGGGGCTGGGGAATCAGCCCCAGCATTTT.

The CDR3 DNA reads as TGTGCCAGCAGCCTAAGGCTCCGGACAGGGGTCACGAACACTGAAGCTTTCTTT. Translation gives CASSLRLRTGVTNTEAFF. The J gene is TRBJ1-1, the V gene TRBV5-8, with 9 bases matching TRBD1. The junction had 14 bases not matched to a gene; V was cut back by 4 bases and J by 1 base. The CDR3 spans 18 residues. CDR1 SGHTS and CDR2 YDEGEE come from the germline V gene. Complete variable domain (other parts from reference TRBV5-8 and TRBJ1-1): EAGVTQSPTHLIKTRGQQATLRCSPISGHTSVYWYQQALGLGLQFLLWYDEGEERNRGNFPPRFSGRQFPNYSSELNVNALELEDSALYLCASSLRLRTGVTNTEAFFGQGTRLTVV.

The chain is built from TRBV10-3 and TRBJ1-6, with D perhaps matching TRBD1 (6 bases). The CDR3 consists of 13 residues. The ends were cut back, 6 bases at V and 14 bases at J, with 17 bases in the middle. Looked up from germline, CDR1 is ENHRY and CDR2 is SYGVKD. The CDR3 loop is CAISVAGAPTLHF. The CDR3 region has the DNA TGTGCCATCAGCGTCGCAGGGGCTCCTACCCTCCACTTT.

The chain couples TRBV27 to TRBJ1-2; D gene unclear. The CDR3 sequence is 15 residues long. V was pared by 4 bases and J by 2 bases, with 14 bases between. In germline, CDR1 is MNHEY, CDR2 SMNVEV (reference sequence). CDR3 residues: CASSYTKPPNYGYTF. The CDR3, as DNA: TGTGCCAGCAGTTACACAAAACCCCCCAACTATGGCTACACCTTC.

The chain has TRBV6-5 and TRBJ1-1; possible D gene TRBD1, 6 bases. The CDR3 is 14 residues long. Trimming took off 5 bases at V and 4 bases at J, with 14 bases between the two ends. Germline V gene sequence: CDR1 MNHEY, CDR2 SVGAGI. CDR3 sequence reads: CASSTTGRGTEAFF. DNA of the CDR3: TGTGCCAGCAGTACAACAGGGAGAGGCACTGAAGCTTTCTTT.

V usage is TRBV7-4 and J usage is TRBJ2-7, with 10 bases matching TRBD1. V trimming: 5 bases; J trimming: 5 bases; junction bases outside the gene matches: 6. Germline loops: CDR1 SGHVT, CDR2 SQSDAQ. The CDR3 contains 14 residues. CDR3 loop: CASSPPGQGNEQYV. Here the CDR3 DNA reads TGTGCCAGCAGCCCTCCGGGACAGGGGAACGAGCAGTACGTC.

The chain uses TRBV30 and TRBJ1-1; D unclear. There are 12 residues in the CDR3. The ends were cut back, 3 bases at V and 1 base at J, with 6 bases in the middle. Germline V gene lookup returns CDR1 GTSNPN and CDR2 SVGIG (reference sequence). In nucleotides, the CDR3 is TGTGCCTGGAGGAGCGAGAACACTGAAGCTTTCTTT. Amino acid sequence: CAWRSENTEAFF.

The gene calls are TRBV7-2 and TRBJ2-1, with 7 bases lining up with TRBD2. CDR1 is SGHTA and CDR2 is FQGNSA in the germline V gene. The CDR3 sequence is 11 residues long. With V trimmed by 6 bases and J by 9 bases, 2 bases remained unmatched. The CDR3: CASRSGGEQFF. CDR3 coding DNA: TGTGCCAGCAGGTCGGGGGGTGAGCAGTTCTTC.

The chain joins TRBV7-9 to TRBJ1-1; 7 bases agree with TRBD1. Trimming removed 5 bases from V and 5 bases from J; junction bases left unmatched: 5. The germline V gene encodes CDR1 SEHNR and CDR2 FQNEAQ (reference sequence). The CDR3 has 13 residues. CDR3 sequence: CASSRQGLTEAFF. Here the CDR3 DNA reads TGTGCCAGCAGCCGACAGGGTTTAACTGAAGCTTTCTTT. The full variable domain, completed using reference TRBV7-9 and TRBJ1-1, is DTGVSQNPRHKITKRGQNVTFRCDPISEHNRLYWYRQTLGQGPEFLTYFQNEAQLEKSRLLSDRFSAERPKGSFSTLEIQRTEQGDSAMYLCASSRQGLTEAFFGQGTRLTVV.

The chain uses TRBV5-1 and TRBJ2-2; D ambiguous. The CDR3 sequence is 14 residues long. CDR1 SGHRS and CDR2 YFSETQ come from the germline V gene. Deletions cut 2 bases from V and 1 base from J, with 6 bases between. The CDR3 loop reads CASSLLLNTGELFF. The CDR3 DNA follows: TGCGCCAGCAGCTTACTCTTGAACACCGGGGAGCTGTTTTTT.

The V and J genes are TRBV6-2 or TRBV6-3 and TRBJ2-3, with a weak D call TRBD2 (6 bases). Germline V gene sequence: CDR1 MNHEY, CDR2 SVGEGT. The CDR3 length is 17 residues. V gave up 5 bases and J gave up 5 bases, with 23 bases separating them. The CDR3 here is CASSPASWGEDEDTQYF. CDR3 coding DNA: TGTGCCAGCAGTCCGGCCAGCTGGGGGGAGGATGAAGATACGCAGTATTTT.

The V gene is TRBV5-1, the J gene TRBJ2-1; 7 bases fit TRBD2. V lost 0 bases, J lost 5 bases, and 2 bases stayed unmatched. Germline V lookup: CDR1 SGHRS, CDR2 YFSETQ. This CDR3 has 14 amino acids. The CDR3 loop is CASSLEGLHNEQFF. The CDR3 region has the DNA TGCGCCAGCAGCTTGGAGGGACTACACAATGAGCAGTTCTTC.